Following are 10 T cell receptor beta chains from one sample sequenced in a study of spatial heterogeneity in lung cancer. This sample's time point: sample taken at primary tumor resection. TCRdb processed the 5' RACE reads anew with MiXCR; each CDR3 protein has one entry. The data hold 60,000 to 90,000 distinct CDR3 sequences, with approximately 8% observed a single time. Sequenced material: PBMCs, taken at surgery. All receptors derive from a male donor with early-stage non-small cell lung cancer.

This clonotype appeared a few times. This chain joins TRBV20-1 and TRBJ2-7; tentative D call: TRBD1 (5 bases). This CDR3 is 14 amino acids long. The V end was cut by 4 bases, the J end by 1 base, with 14 bases between. Germline V CDR1 and CDR2: DFQATT, SNEGSKA (reference sequence). The CDR3: CSATGILGSYEQYF. The CDR3 coding sequence is TGCAGTGCTACAGGGATTTTAGGGTCCTACGAGCAGTACTTC.

J is TRBJ2-3 and V is TRBV6-1; the match to TRBD1 covers 8 bases. With V trimmed by 6 bases and J by 0 bases, 5 bases remained unmatched. CDR1 and CDR2 from the germline V gene are MNHNS and SASEGT. The CDR3 length is 15 residues. CDR3: CASRRTGSSTDTQYF. The CDR3 coding sequence is TGTGCCAGCAGGAGGACAGGGTCTAGCACAGATACGCAGTATTTT.

A few counts support this clonotype. This rearrangement joins TRBV18 to TRBJ2-7; possibly TRBD1 for D (6 bases). The V end lost 1 base, the J end lost 2 bases, and 9 bases lay between the germline ends. The CDR3 runs to 14 residues. Germline V gene data show CDR1 as KGHSH and CDR2 as LQKENI. The CDR3 region has the DNA TGTGCCAGCTCACCACAGACAGGCACCTACGAGCAGTACTTC. It specifies CASSPQTGTYEQYF.

This clonotype was detected many times. The chain combines TRBV7-8 with TRBJ2-3; 7 bases line up with TRBD1. Trimming took 4 bases from V and 2 from J; bases not matched to a gene: 6. This CDR3 is 15 amino acids long. CDR1 is SGHVS and CDR2 is FQNEAQ in the germline V gene. The chain's CDR3 is CASSSAGQATDTQYF. DNA for the CDR3: TGTGCCAGCAGCTCCGCTGGACAGGCCACAGATACGCAGTATTTT. The variable domain in full, completed from reference TRBV7-8 and TRBJ2-3, reads GAGVSQSPRYKVAKRGQDVALRCDPISGHVSLFWYQQALGQGPEFLTYFQNEAQLDKSGLPSDRFFAERPEGSVSTLKIQRTQQEDSAVYLCASSSAGQATDTQYFGPGTRLTVL.

The sample holds a few counts of this clonotype. In nucleotides, the CDR3 is TGTGCCAGCAGCCTGAGGCGGGACCAGTCCCGGGACACTGAAGCTTTCTTT. This translates into CASSLRRDQSRDTEAFF. The rearrangement joins TRBV9 to TRBJ1-1; D is perhaps TRBD1 (5 bases). Trimming shortened V by 4 bases and J by 3 bases, and 22 bases separated the two germline ends. This CDR3 is built from 17 residues. Germline V lookup: CDR1 SGDLS, CDR2 YYNGEE.

The rearrangement links TRBV5-1 to TRBJ2-6; the D gene could be TRBD1 or TRBD2 (6 bases each). The germline V gene has CDR1 SGHRS and CDR2 YFSETQ. This CDR3 is built from 15 residues. Trimming removed 6 bases at V and 0 bases at J, with 10 bases between. Here the CDR3 DNA reads TGCGCCAGCAACTGGGGGGCCTCTGGGGCCAACGTCCTGACTTTC. This codes for CASNWGASGANVLTF. The full variable domain, in which reference TRBV5-1 and TRBJ2-6 provide the parts outside the CDR3, is KAGVTQTPRYLIKTRGQQVTLSCSPISGHRSVSWYQQTPGQGLQFLFEYFSETQRNKGNFPGRFSGRQFSNSRSEMNVSTLELGDSALYLCASNWGASGANVLTFGAGSRLTVL.

This clonotype was counted only a few times. V usage is TRBV5-1 and J usage is TRBJ2-3; D is unclear. The CDR3 totals 14 residues. Trimming removed 5 bases from V and 0 bases from J, with 10 bases in between. In germline, CDR1 is SGHRS, CDR2 YFSETQ. The CDR3, as DNA: TGCGCCAGCAGGACCGGGCCCAGCACAGATACGCAGTATTTT. This encodes CASRTGPSTDTQYF.

V is TRBV5-1 and J is TRBJ1-2; D possibly corresponds to TRBD1 (6 bases). This CDR3 is built from 14 residues. CDR1 and CDR2 from the germline V gene are SGHRS and YFSETQ. V lost 0 bases, J lost 5 bases, and 11 bases lay in between. CDR3 nucleotide sequence: TGCGCCAGCAGCTTGGAGGGGGAAACTTATGGCTACACCTTC. Amino acids: CASSLEGETYGYTF.

The chain joins TRBV27 to TRBJ1-2; D gene uncertain. Germline V gene lookup returns CDR1 MNHEY and CDR2 SMNVEV (reference sequence). CDR3 size: 15 residues. Trimming pared 0 bases from V and 3 bases from J, leaving 11 bases between. CDR3 sequence: CASSLSAGNYYGYTF. DNA of the CDR3: TGTGCCAGCAGTTTATCAGCCGGGAACTACTATGGCTACACCTTC.

This clonotype was recorded many times. V gene TRBV29-1 combines with J gene TRBJ1-1; 7 bases are shared with TRBD1. CDR3 length equals 14 residues. Germline trimming cut 7 bases from V and 0 bases from J; bases unmatched to any gene: 8. Germline lookup yields CDR1 SQVTM and CDR2 ANQGSEA. The DNA for the CDR3 is TGCAGCGCCGCCGGTGGGACAGTGAACACTGAAGCTTTCTTT. Translating gives CSAAGGTVNTEAFF.